This T cell receptor beta chain originates from a study of blood T cell repertoires in COVID-19. On the study more broadly: Donors in the United States, Italy and Spain gave samples during acute or convalescent COVID-19. Sources were T cells, B-cell-depleted T cells, or PBMCs; the material itself was cDNA or gDNA.

Per the original methods: Counts of nucleated cells, estimated from reference gene primer amplification, were obtained. Here immunoSEQ multiplex PCR was the method, and the copy in TCRdb shows in-frame clones only, minus some. That table supplies the V and J calls and clone size; D and trimming were determined from the DNA. Of about 210,000 clones listed, approximately 89% were seen once; the top ten hold 4% to 5.5%. Trimming took 3 bases from V and 4 from J; bases not matched to a gene: 10. CDR3 length equals 15 residues. CDR1 and CDR2 from the germline V gene are GTSNPN and SVGIG (reference sequence).

The rearrangement uses TRBV30 and TRBJ1-2, with 8 bases aligning to TRBD1. The sample comprised peripheral blood. The sequence was collected from a woman between 40 and 50 years old with acute or convalescent COVID-19. The CDR3 sequence: CAWRRSGGRSYGYTF. Here the CDR3 DNA reads TGTGCCTGGAGAAGGTCAGGGGGCAGGAGCTATGGCTACACCTTC. Variable domain in full (rest from reference TRBV30 and TRBJ1-2): SQTIHQWPATLVQPVGSPLSLECTVEGTSNPNLYWYRQAAGRGLQLLFYSVGIGQISSEVPQNLSASRPQDRQFILSSKKLLLSDSGFYLCAWRRSGGRSYGYTFGSGTRLTVV.